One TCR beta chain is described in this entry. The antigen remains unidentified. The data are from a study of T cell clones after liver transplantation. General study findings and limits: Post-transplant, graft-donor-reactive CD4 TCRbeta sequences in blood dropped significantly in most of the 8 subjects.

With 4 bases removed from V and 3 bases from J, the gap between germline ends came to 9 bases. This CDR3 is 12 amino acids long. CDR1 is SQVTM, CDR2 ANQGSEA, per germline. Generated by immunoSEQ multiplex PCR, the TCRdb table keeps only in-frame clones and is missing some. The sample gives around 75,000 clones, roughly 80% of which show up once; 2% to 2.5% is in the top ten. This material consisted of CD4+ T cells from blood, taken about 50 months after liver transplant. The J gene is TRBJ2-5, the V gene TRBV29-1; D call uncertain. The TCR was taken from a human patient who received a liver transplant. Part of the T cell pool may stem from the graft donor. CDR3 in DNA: TGCAGCGTTGGGACGGCCAAAGAGACCCAGTACTTC. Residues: CSVGTAKETQYF.